This is a list of T cell receptor beta chains from one sample in a study of cytomegalovirus exposure and HLA in healthy donors. Here immunoSEQ multiplex PCR was the method, and the copy in TCRdb shows in-frame clones only, minus some. The sample has approximately 130,000 clones, about 80% seen once. The specimen was PBMCs. The origin of the receptors is a woman between 45 and 60 years old in good health and CMV-seropositive. Both conserved end residues are part of each CDR3. A D gene is named only where the DNA matches it firmly. Clone size is shown for a subset of rows, as once, few, many or a class of expanded clone.

J gene,D gene,V gene,clone size,CDR3 protein,CDR3 DNA
TRBJ1-2,NA,TRBV6-6,NA,CASSYSPGLYYGYTF,TGTGCCAGCAGTTACTCCCCAGGGCTTTACTATGGCTACACCTTC
TRBJ1-6,NA,TRBV5-1,NA,CASSGQGIGNSPLHF,TGCGCCAGCAGCGGGCAGGGGATAGGGAATTCACCCCTCCACTTT
TRBJ2-7,NA,TRBV11-3,NA,CASSLSMRYEQYF,TGTGCCAGCAGCTTAAGCATGCGCTACGAGCAGTACTTC
TRBJ1-3,TRBD1,TRBV5-1,NA,CASSLEGGSSSGNTIYF,TGCGCCAGCAGCTTGGAAGGGGGCAGCAGCTCTGGAAACACCATATATTTT
TRBJ1-1,NA,TRBV21-1,NA,CATVQGCLHLLNTEAFF,TGTGCCACCGTCCAGGGGTGTCTCCACCTTCTTAACACTGAAGCTTTCTTT
TRBJ2-1,TRBD1,TRBV4-2,NA,CASSQTGLVAYNEQFF,TGTGCCAGCAGCCAGACAGGGCTGGTGGCCTACAATGAGCAGTTCTTC
TRBJ2-3,NA,TRBV11-2,NA,CASSTPLGGGTDTQYF,TGTGCCAGCAGCACCCCATTAGGGGGGGGCACAGATACGCAGTATTTT
TRBJ2-7,NA,TRBV7-8,NA,CASSLASSISYEQYF,TGTGCCAGCAGCTTAGCTAGTAGTATCTCCTACGAGCAGTACTTC
TRBJ2-7,NA,TRBV4-2,NA,CASSQEAGLLPSSYEQYF,TGTGCCAGCAGCCAAGAGGCAGGCTTACTTCCAAGCTCCTACGAGCAGTACTTC
TRBJ1-1,NA,TRBV9,few,CASSAGLVNTEAFF,TGTGCCAGCAGCGCGGGACTCGTGAACACTGAAGCTTTCTTT
TRBJ2-3,NA,TRBV5-1,NA,CASSPGSSDTQYF,TGCGCCAGCAGCCCAGGGTCGTCGGATACGCAGTATTTT
TRBJ1-2,NA,TRBV6-5,NA,CASTSDGILDGYTF,TGTGCCAGCACCTCGGACGGGATCTTGGACGGCTACACCTTC
TRBJ1-4,TRBD1,TRBV4-3,NA,CASSQGQGRGEKLFF,TGCGCCAGCAGCCAAGGACAGGGGCGGGGTGAAAAACTGTTTTTT
TRBJ1-2,NA,TRBV6-1,NA,CASSESRSASNYGYTF,TGTGCCAGCAGTGAATCAAGAAGCGCCAGTAACTATGGCTACACCTTC
TRBJ2-1,TRBD2,TRBV7-9,NA,CASSLLGTSGGDEQFF,TGTGCCAGCAGCTTACTCGGGACTAGCGGGGGGGATGAGCAGTTCTTC
TRBJ2-7,TRBD1,TRBV19,NA,CASSHRGEQYF,TGTGCCAGTAGTCACAGGGGCGAGCAGTACTTC
TRBJ1-2,TRBD1,TRBV30,few,CAWSAHRGDGYTF,TGTGCCTGGAGTGCCCACAGGGGGGATGGCTACACCTTC
TRBJ2-7,NA,TRBV11-3,NA,CASSLGAEYEQYF,TGTGCCAGCAGCTTGGGAGCGGAATACGAGCAGTACTTC
TRBJ1-4,TRBD1,TRBV11-3,NA,CASSSGRGTGEPNEKLFF,TGTGCCAGCAGCTCCGGGAGAGGGACAGGCGAGCCTAATGAAAAACTGTTTTTT
TRBJ2-6,NA,TRBV29-1,NA,CSVRGANVLTF,TGCAGCGTGCGTGGGGCCAACGTCCTGACTTTC
TRBJ2-7,NA,TRBV6-6,once,CASSNPQVNLYEQYF,TGTGCCAGCAGTAATCCACAGGTAAACCTCTACGAGCAGTACTTC
TRBJ1-1,NA,TRBV2,NA,CAGAKNTEAFF,TGTGCCGGGGCCAAGAACACTGAAGCTTTCTTT
TRBJ1-2,NA,TRBV6-1,NA,CASSETQGISYGYTF,TGTGCCAGCAGTGAAACGCAGGGAATTTCCTATGGCTACACCTTC
TRBJ1-2,NA,TRBV7-6,NA,CASSLYRKGGYTF,TGTGCCAGCAGCTTATACAGGAAGGGTGGCTACACCTTC
TRBJ1-5,NA,TRBV6-6,NA,CASSLDRSYQPQHF,TGTGCCAGCAGTTTAGACAGGAGTTATCAGCCCCAGCATTTT
TRBJ1-5,NA,TRBV5-8,NA,CASSLSLQGYQPQHF,TGTGCCAGCAGCTTGTCACTACAGGGCTATCAGCCCCAGCATTTT
TRBJ2-3,NA,TRBV7-2,NA,CASSFLALSFLADTQYF,TGTGCCAGCAGCTTTCTAGCGCTGTCATTCTTGGCAGATACGCAGTATTTT
TRBJ1-6,NA,TRBV5-6,NA,CASRRQGSYNSPLHF,TGTGCCAGCAGGCGTCAGGGGTCCTATAATTCACCCCTCCACTTT
TRBJ2-5,TRBD1,TRBV7-9,NA,CASIAGTGSVRAQYF,TGTGCCAGTATCGCCGGGACAGGGAGCGTCCGGGCCCAGTACTTC
TRBJ2-2,TRBD1,TRBV7-6,NA,CASSLDYRDSQNTGELFF,TGTGCCAGCAGCTTAGATTACCGGGACAGTCAAAACACCGGGGAGCTGTTTTTT
TRBJ2-7,TRBD1,TRBV6-5,NA,CASSSNRGHEQYF,TGTGCCAGCAGTTCCAACAGGGGTCACGAGCAGTACTTC
TRBJ2-5,TRBD1,TRBV29-1,NA,CSGRQGGSETQYF,TGCAGCGGACGACAGGGGGGTTCAGAGACCCAGTACTTC
TRBJ1-5,TRBD1,TRBV30,NA,CAWSVRGQQPQHF,TGTGCCTGGAGTGTCAGGGGGCAACAGCCCCAGCATTTT
TRBJ1-1,NA,TRBV7-2,NA,CASSRSQGEDTEAFF,TGTGCCAGCAGCCGAAGCCAGGGTGAAGACACTGAAGCTTTCTTT
TRBJ1-1,NA,TRBV9,NA,CASSEDSLNTEAFF,TGTGCCAGCAGCGAAGACAGCTTGAACACTGAAGCTTTCTTT
TRBJ2-2,NA,TRBV6-5,once,CASSLGWDTGELFF,TGTGCCAGCAGTTTGGGCTGGGACACCGGGGAGCTGTTTTTT
TRBJ1-2,NA,TRBV6-5,NA,CASSSDSENYGYTF,TGTGCCAGCAGTTCCGACAGTGAAAACTATGGCTACACCTTC
TRBJ2-1,NA,TRBV2,NA,CASRGAVYNEQFF,TGTGCCAGCAGGGGGGCGGTCTACAATGAGCAGTTCTTC
TRBJ1-1,NA,TRBV6-1,NA,CASSSSGNTEAFF,TGTGCCAGCAGTAGTTCAGGGAACACTGAAGCTTTCTTT
TRBJ1-2,NA,TRBV9,NA,CASSPDTGNFPYGYTF,TGTGCCAGCAGCCCAGATACAGGGAATTTCCCCTATGGCTACACCTTC
TRBJ2-1,NA,TRBV4-2,NA,CASSQYGGEYNEQFF,TGTGCCAGCAGCCAGTACGGGGGTGAGTACAATGAGCAGTTCTTC
TRBJ1-5,NA,TRBV12-5,NA,CASQAWGGNQPQHF,TGTGCTAGTCAAGCATGGGGGGGCAATCAGCCCCAGCATTTT
TRBJ2-1,NA,TRBV7-9,NA,CAAAPTSYNEQFF,TGTGCCGCAGCGCCAACGTCCTACAATGAGCAGTTCTTC
TRBJ2-5,TRBD2,TRBV27,NA,CASSSAGLAEETQYF,TGTGCCAGCAGTTCGGCGGGACTAGCGGAAGAGACCCAGTACTTC
TRBJ2-3,NA,TRBV11-2,NA,CASSLDRASGGDTQYF,TGTGCCAGCAGCTTAGATCGGGCAAGCGGAGGGGATACGCAGTATTTT
TRBJ1-1,NA,TRBV5-1,once,CASSFQTSSTEAFF,TGCGCCAGCAGCTTCCAGACATCGAGCACTGAAGCTTTCTTT
TRBJ1-5,NA,TRBV18,few,CASSPALGQPQHF,TGTGCCAGCTCACCAGCGCTAGGTCAGCCCCAGCATTTT
TRBJ2-1,TRBD2,TRBV6-6,few,CASSIPGLAGNEQFF,TGTGCCAGCAGTATACCGGGACTAGCGGGAAATGAGCAGTTCTTC
TRBJ2-5,NA,TRBV7-2,NA,CASSPSDYSETQYF,TGTGCCAGCAGCCCCTCGGACTATAGTGAGACCCAGTACTTC
TRBJ1-2,NA,TRBV30,once,CAWMVTSNYGYTF,TGTGCCTGGATGGTTACTTCTAACTATGGCTACACCTTC
TRBJ2-1,NA,TRBV6-6,NA,CASRDSSYEVVEQFF,TGTGCCAGTCGCGACTCAAGCTATGAAGTAGTTGAGCAGTTCTTC
TRBJ2-2,TRBD1,TRBV5-1,NA,CASSPGQGHFRYTGELFF,TGCGCCAGCAGCCCAGGACAGGGACATTTTCGGTACACCGGGGAGCTGTTTTTT
TRBJ1-2,NA,TRBV5-6,NA,CASSLDRPYGYTF,TGTGCCAGCAGCTTGGACAGACCCTATGGCTACACCTTC
TRBJ1-2,NA,TRBV19,NA,CASSMGGARGYTF,TGTGCCAGTAGTATGGGAGGGGCCAGGGGCTACACCTTC
TRBJ2-2,NA,TRBV12-5,NA,CASGLVMSPGELFF,TGTGCTAGTGGTTTGGTAATGAGTCCCGGGGAGCTGTTTTTT